This T cell receptor (beta chain) came from a study of response to subunit inactivated influenza vaccine. From germline, CDR1 is SGHTA and CDR2 FQGNSA. With 7 bases removed from V and 6 bases from J, the gap between germline ends came to 16 bases. The CDR3 covers 14 residues. This clonotype has more than one count but fewer than ten. TCRdb redid the calling of the RT-PCR reads with MiXCR, one entry per CDR3 protein. The table records just under 550,000 distinct CDR3 sequences, approximately 24% of them present only once. These data were likewise used in another study, on T cells expressing NK-cell markers. That paper adds: Beta-chain TCR cDNA was generated via 5'RACE template switching with UMIs.

The receptor was derived from a man aged 45-65 years who received an inactivated influenza vaccine. V is TRBV7-2 and J is TRBJ2-1; TRBD1 might be the D (6 bases). This material consisted of CD4+ T cells sorted from PBMCs, taken about 11 days after vaccination. The DNA for the CDR3 is TGTGCCAGCAAACCAACGGGCAGGGGCAATGAGCAGTTCTTC. As protein: CASKPTGRGNEQFF.